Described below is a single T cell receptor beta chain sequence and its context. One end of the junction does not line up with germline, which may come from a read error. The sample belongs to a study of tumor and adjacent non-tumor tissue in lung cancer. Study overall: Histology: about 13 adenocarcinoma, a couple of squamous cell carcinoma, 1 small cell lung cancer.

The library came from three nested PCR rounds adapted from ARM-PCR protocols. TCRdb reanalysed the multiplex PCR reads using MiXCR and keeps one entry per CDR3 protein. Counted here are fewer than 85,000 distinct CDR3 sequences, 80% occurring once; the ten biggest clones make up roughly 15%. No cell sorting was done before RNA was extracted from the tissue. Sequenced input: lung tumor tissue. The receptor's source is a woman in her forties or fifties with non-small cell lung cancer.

The CDR3 region has the DNA TGCAGTGCTATACCCCTAGGGATCTTAAGCAATCAGTCCCAGCATTTT. This translates into CSAIPLGILSNQSQHF. V gene TRBV20-1 combines with J gene TRBJ1-5; D not resolved. This CDR3 region has 16 residues. Germline CDR1 reads DFQATT; CDR2 reads SNEGSKA (reference sequence).